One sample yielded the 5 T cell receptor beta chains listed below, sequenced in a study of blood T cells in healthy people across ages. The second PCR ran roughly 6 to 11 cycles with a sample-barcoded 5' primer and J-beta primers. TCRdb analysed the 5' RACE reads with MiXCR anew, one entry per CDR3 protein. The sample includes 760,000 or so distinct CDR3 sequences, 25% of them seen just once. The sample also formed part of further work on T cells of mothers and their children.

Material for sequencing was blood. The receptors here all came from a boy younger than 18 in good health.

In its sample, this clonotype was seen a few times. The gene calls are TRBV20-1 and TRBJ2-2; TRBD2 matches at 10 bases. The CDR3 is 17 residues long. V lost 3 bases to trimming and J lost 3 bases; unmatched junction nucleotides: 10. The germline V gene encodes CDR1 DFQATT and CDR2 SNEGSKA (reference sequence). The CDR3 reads CSASGRLAGVDTGELFF. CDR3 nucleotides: TGCAGTGCTAGCGGTAGGCTAGCGGGAGTAGACACCGGGGAGCTGTTTTTT.

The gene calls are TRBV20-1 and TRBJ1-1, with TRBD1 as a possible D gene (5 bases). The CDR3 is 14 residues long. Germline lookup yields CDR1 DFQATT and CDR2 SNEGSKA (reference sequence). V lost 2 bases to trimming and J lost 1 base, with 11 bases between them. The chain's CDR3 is CSARQGGRNTEAFF. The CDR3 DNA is TGCAGTGCTAGACAGGGTGGAAGGAACACTGAAGCTTTCTTT.

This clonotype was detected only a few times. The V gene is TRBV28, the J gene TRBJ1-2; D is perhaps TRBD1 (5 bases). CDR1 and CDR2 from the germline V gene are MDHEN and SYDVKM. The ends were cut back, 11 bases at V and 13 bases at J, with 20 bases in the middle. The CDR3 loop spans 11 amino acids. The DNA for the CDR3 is TGTGCCGGCCGGGGACGGACTTCATTCACCTTC. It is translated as CAGRGRTSFTF.

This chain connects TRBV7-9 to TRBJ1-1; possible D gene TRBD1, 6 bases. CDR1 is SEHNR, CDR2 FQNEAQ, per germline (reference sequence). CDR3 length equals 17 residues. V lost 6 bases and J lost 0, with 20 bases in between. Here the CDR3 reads CASSTHRVAFMNTEAFF. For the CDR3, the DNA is TGTGCCAGCAGTACCCACAGGGTTGCTTTTATGAACACTGAAGCTTTCTTT.

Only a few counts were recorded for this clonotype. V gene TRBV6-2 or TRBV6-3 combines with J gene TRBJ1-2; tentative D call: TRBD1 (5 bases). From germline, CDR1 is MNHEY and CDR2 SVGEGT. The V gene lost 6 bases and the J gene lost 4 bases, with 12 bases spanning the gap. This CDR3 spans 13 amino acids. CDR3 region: CASSSTVFYGYTF. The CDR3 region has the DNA TGTGCCAGCAGCTCGACAGTTTTCTATGGCTACACCTTC.